Below, one T cell receptor (beta chain) is given with its context. This clonotype was counted only a few times. Its binding antigen is unknown. Per-base qualities were not stored, and no clone one base away is much larger. The sample belongs to a study of T-cell memory formation after mild COVID-19 (dated by TCRdb to the early 2020s). In terms of the full investigation: TCR sequence clusters from the two donors were found to be largely donor specific. In a couple of donors, T-cell clones that expanded and contracted after mild COVID-19 were tracked by sequencing TCRalpha and TCRbeta repertoires over time. Two young, previously healthy adult volunteers made up the cohort, one male and one female. On the study overall, not on this receptor specifically: Contracting CD4+ clones appeared mostly in the CM and EM memory subsets, whereas CD8+ clones were enriched in EMRA. SARS-CoV-2 specificity was not confirmed for the second-wave clones peaking on day 37. The study covered only a couple of mild cases, and larger cohorts including severe cases with pre-infection samples were considered necessary. Clones contracting from day 15 to 85 had balanced CD4/CD8 phenotypes, while a second wave expanding from day 15 to 37 was biased towards CD4+. Some responding clones were found in pre-infection memory, which suggests that pre-existing cross-reactive memory T cells took part in the SARS-CoV-2 response.

Sequenced on an Illumina NovaSeq 6000. TCRalpha and TCRbeta cDNA libraries were built by 5'RACE with constant-segment primers, adding sample barcodes and unique molecular identifiers. RNA was extracted from every sample with Trizol reagent. Amplification of the libraries took two PCR steps, and the second step added a second sample barcode plus Illumina TruSeq adapters. Sequencing of the libraries was done on an Illumina NovaSeq, producing 2 x 150 bp paired-end reads. The study's processing was this. The reads were demultiplexed and collapsed into UMI-guided consensus sequences using migec v1.2.7. Using mixcr v2.1.11, UMI consensuses were aligned to TRA and TRB V and J templates and then assembled into clonotypes. A clonotype was counted as expanded or contracted only if both edgeR and NoisET called the change significant, with noise models trained on biological replicates. For edgeR calls, the cutoffs were a false discovery rate-adjusted p below 0.01 and a log2 fold-change threshold of 1. As an exploratory analysis of dynamics, max-normalized trajectories of the 1000 most abundant clonotypes were examined with PCA combined with hierarchical clustering. Each responding clone was given a CD4 or CD8 phenotype based on the CD4+ and CD8+ repertoires, which had been sequenced separately. Using fastp trimming at Q25 and MiXCR clonotype assembly, TCRdb reanalyzed the public sequencing data and kept in-frame beta chains. Every CDR3 protein is listed once, alongside the most common genes and DNA of its rows. It is TCRdb's table, rather than the study itself, that gives the V and J calls and clone size. The sample table holds fewer than 60,000 distinct CDR3 sequences, of which 25% to 35% were seen once. The ten largest clones represent around 44% of the sample.

The CDR3 goes from the cysteine to the phenylalanine over 14 residues. The kept DNA is CDR3 alone, 42 bases in frame from the first base. CDR1 and CDR2 are drawn from the germline V gene (reference sequence): GTSNPN, SVGIG. Trimming accounts for 5 bases at V and 9 bases at J, while the number of junction bases matched to no gene is 9. Ficoll-Paque density gradient centrifugation was the method used to isolate PBMCs. Here the chain combines TRBV30 and TRBJ2-1; 11 bases in the junction line up with TRBD2. Sequencing input: PBMCs or a T cell subset sorted from them (not recorded which). The sequence derives from a man aged 18 to 29 who had mild COVID-19 (a few samples of this study predate the infection). The sample titles of this study are shuffled in the database, so cell type and time point are left out; the donor was told from shared clones. The CDR3 here reads CAWEISGGAVEQFF. Here is the DNA: TGTGCCTGGGAGATTAGCGGGGGGGCCGTTGAGCAGTTCTTC. This CDR3, with the reference TRBV30 and TRBJ2-1 proteins standing in past its ends, gives the full variable domain SQTIHQWPATLVQPVGSPLSLECTVEGTSNPNLYWYRQAAGRGLQLLFYSVGIGQISSEVPQNLSASRPQDRQFILSSKKLLLSDSGFYLCAWEISGGAVEQFFGPGTRLTVL.